This TCR beta chain was recovered during a study of identifying expanded T cells in peripheral blood. Healthy donors had no documented immune events, such as infections, while sampled. Unmatched junction bases numbered 13, after V lost 6 bases and J lost 3 bases. The length of the CDR3 is 15 residues. The germline V gene has CDR1 SQVTM and CDR2 ANQGSEA. Assay: immunoSEQ multiplex PCR; the TCRdb copy retains only in-frame clones and omits some. In the table there are around 70,000 clones, almost 90% of which are singletons. This sequence was found in a person aged 18 to 70 in good health. Sequencing input: blood. The chain is built from TRBV29-1 and TRBJ1-1, with 7 nucleotides matching TRBD1. Written as DNA, the CDR3 is TGCAGCGTCATACGGCACAGGGGTTTTGACACTGAAGCTTTCTTT. This codes for CSVIRHRGFDTEAFF. Looking up the rest from reference TRBV29-1 and TRBJ1-1 gives the full variable domain: SAVISQKPSRDICQRGTSLTIQCQVDSQVTMMFWYRQQPGQSLTLIATANQGSEATYESGFVIDKFPISRPNLTFSTLTVSNMSPEDSSIYLCSVIRHRGFDTEAFFGQGTRLTVV.